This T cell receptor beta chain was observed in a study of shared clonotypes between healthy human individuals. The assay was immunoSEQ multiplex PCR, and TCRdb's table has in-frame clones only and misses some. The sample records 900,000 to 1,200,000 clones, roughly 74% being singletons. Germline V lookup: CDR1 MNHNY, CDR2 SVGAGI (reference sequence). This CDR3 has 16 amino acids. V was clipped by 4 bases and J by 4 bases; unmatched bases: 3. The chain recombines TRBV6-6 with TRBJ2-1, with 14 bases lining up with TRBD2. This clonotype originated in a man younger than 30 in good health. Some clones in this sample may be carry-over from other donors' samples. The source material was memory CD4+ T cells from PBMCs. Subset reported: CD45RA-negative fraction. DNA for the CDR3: TGTGCCAGCAGTTCGCGACTAGCGGGAGGGTACAATGAGCAGTTCTTC. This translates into CASSSRLAGGYNEQFF.